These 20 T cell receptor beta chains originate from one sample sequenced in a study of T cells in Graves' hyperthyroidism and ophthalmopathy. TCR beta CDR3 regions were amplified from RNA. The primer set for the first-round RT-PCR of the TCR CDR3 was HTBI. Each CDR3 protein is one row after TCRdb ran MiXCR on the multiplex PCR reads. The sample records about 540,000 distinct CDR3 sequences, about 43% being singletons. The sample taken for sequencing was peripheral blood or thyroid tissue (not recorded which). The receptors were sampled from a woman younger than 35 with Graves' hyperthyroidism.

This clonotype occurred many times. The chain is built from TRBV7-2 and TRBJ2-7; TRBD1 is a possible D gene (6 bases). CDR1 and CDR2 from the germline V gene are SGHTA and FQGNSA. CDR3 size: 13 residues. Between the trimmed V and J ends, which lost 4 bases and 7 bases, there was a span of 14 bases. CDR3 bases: TGTGCCAGCAGCTCCGTACAGGGTAGGGAGCAGTACTTC. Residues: CASSSVQGREQYF.

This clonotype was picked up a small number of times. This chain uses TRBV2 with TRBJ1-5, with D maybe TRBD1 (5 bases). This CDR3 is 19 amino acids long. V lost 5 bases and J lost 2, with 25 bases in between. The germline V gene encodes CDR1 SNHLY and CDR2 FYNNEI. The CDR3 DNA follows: TGTGCCAGCAGTCGAGTACGGGAAACAGGCCCTAATGGCAATCAGCCCCAGCATTTT. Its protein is CASSRVRETGPNGNQPQHF.

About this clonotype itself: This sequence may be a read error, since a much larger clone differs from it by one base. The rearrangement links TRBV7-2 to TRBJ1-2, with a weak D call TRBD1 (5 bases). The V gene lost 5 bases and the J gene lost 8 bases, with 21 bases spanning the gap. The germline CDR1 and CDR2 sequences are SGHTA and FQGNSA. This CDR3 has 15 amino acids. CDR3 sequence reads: CASSVTGRGVGGYTF. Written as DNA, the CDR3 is TGTGCCAGCAGCGTCACCGGCCGGGGGGTAGGAGGCTACACCTTC.

The DNA for the CDR3 is TGTGCCACCCCTCCTAGGACAGGGGCTGAAAAACTGTTTTTT. It translates to CATPPRTGAEKLFF. The gene calls are TRBV24-1 and TRBJ1-4; 9 bases agree with TRBD1. Germline trimming cut 9 bases from V and 7 bases from J; bases unmatched to any gene: 8. CDR1 KGHDR and CDR2 SFDVKD come from the germline V gene. The CDR3 totals 14 residues.

CDR3 sequence (DNA): TGTGCCAGCATCATCATGAGGGCCGAGCTTGACGAGCAGTACTTC. Translating it yields CASIIMRAELDEQYF. The chain employs TRBV2 and TRBJ2-7, with D maybe TRBD2 (5 bases). The CDR3 contains 15 residues. Looked up from germline, CDR1 is SNHLY and CDR2 is FYNNEI. Trimming removed 7 bases from V and 5 bases from J, with 21 bases in between.

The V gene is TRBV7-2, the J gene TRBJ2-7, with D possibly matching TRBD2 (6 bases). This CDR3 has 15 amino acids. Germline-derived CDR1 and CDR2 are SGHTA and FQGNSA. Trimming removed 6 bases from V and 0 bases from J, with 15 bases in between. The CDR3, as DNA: TGTACCAGCAGTTATCTTCACGGGAGCTCCTACGAGCAGTACTTC. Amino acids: CTSSYLHGSSYEQYF.

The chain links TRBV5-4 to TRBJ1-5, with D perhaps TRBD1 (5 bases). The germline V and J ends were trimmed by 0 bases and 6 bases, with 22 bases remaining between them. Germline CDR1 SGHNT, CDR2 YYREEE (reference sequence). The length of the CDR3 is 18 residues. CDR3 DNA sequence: TGTGCCAGCAGCTTGGCCCGGGACTCCGGATCCCCCAGTCAGCCCCAGCATTTT. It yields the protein CASSLARDSGSPSQPQHF.

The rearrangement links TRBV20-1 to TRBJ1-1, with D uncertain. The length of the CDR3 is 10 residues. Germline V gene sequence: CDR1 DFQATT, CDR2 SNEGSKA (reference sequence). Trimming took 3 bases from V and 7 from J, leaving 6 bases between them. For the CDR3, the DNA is TGCAGTGCTAGTGCTAGTGAAGCTTTCTTT. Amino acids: CSASASEAFF.

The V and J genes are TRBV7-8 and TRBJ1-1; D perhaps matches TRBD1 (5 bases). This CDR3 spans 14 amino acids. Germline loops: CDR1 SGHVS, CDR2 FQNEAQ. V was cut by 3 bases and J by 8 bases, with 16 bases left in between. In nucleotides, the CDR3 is TGTGCCAGCAGCTTTTCCCAGGGCGCGACCGAAGCTTTCTTT. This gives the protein CASSFSQGATEAFF.

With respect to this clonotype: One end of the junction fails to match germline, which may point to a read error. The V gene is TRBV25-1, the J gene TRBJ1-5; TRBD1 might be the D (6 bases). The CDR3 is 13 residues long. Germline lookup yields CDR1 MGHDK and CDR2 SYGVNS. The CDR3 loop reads CTSREWGHQPQHF. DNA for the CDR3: TGTACCAGCAGAGAATGGGGGCATCAGCCCCAGCATTTT.

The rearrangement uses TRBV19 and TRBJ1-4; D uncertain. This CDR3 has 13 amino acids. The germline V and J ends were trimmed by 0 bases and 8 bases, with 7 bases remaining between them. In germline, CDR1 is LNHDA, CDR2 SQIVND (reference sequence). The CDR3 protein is CASSIEETEKLFF. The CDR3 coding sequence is TGTGCCAGTAGTATAGAGGAGACCGAAAAACTGTTTTTT.

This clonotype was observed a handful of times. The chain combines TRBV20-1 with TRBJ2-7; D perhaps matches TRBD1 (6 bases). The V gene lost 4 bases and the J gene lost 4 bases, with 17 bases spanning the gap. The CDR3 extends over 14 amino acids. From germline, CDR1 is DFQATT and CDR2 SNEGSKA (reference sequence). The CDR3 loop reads CSANRATTDYEQYF. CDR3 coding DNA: TGCAGTGCTAACAGGGCCACGACGGATTACGAGCAGTACTTC.

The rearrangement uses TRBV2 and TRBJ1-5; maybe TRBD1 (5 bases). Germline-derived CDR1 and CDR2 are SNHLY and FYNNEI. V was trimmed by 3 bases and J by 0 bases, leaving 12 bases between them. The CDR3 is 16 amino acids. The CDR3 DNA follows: TGTGCCAGCAGTGACCCCGGGGGGTTTAGCAATCAGCCCCAGCATTTT. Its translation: CASSDPGGFSNQPQHF. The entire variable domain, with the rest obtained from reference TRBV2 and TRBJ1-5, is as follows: EPEVTQTPSHQVTQMGQEVILRCVPISNHLYFYWYRQILGQKVEFLVSFYNNEISEKSEIFDDQFSVERPDGSNFTLKIRSTKLEDSAMYFCASSDPGGFSNQPQHFGDGTRLSIL.

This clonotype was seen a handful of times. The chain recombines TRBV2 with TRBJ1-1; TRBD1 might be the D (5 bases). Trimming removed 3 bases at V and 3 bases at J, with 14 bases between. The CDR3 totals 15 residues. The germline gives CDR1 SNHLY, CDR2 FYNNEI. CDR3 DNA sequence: TGTGCCAGCAGTGAGTTCGACAGTGGTTACACTGAAGCTTTCTTT. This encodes CASSEFDSGYTEAFF.

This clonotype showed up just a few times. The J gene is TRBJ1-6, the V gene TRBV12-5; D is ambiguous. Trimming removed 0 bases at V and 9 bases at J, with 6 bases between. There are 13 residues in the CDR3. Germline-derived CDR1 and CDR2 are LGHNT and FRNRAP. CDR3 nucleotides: TGTGCTAGTGGTTTGGTACGGGGTTCACCCCTCCACTTT. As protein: CASGLVRGSPLHF.

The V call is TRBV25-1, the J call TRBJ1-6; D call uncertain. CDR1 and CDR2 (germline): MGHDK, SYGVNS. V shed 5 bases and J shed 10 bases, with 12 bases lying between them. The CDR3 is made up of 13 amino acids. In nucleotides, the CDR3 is TGTGCCAGCAGTTACGAGGAAAAATCACCCCTCCACTTT. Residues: CASSYEEKSPLHF.

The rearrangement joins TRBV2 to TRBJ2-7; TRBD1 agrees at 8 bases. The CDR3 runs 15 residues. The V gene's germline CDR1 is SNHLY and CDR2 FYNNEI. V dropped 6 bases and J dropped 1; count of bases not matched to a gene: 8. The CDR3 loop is CASSGDRGRSYEQYF. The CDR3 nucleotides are TGTGCCAGCAGCGGCGACAGGGGTCGTTCCTACGAGCAGTACTTC. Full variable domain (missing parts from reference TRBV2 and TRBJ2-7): EPEVTQTPSHQVTQMGQEVILRCVPISNHLYFYWYRQILGQKVEFLVSFYNNEISEKSEIFDDQFSVERPDGSNFTLKIRSTKLEDSAMYFCASSGDRGRSYEQYFGPGTRLTVT.

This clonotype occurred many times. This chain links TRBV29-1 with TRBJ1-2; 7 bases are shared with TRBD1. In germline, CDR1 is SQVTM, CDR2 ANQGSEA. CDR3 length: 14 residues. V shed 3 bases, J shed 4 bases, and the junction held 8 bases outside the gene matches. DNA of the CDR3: TGCAGCGTTGACGAGAACAGGGGCCTCTATGGCTACACCTTC. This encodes CSVDENRGLYGYTF. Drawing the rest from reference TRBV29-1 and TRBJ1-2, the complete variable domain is SAVISQKPSRDICQRGTSLTIQCQVDSQVTMMFWYRQQPGQSLTLIATANQGSEATYESGFVIDKFPISRPNLTFSTLTVSNMSPEDSSIYLCSVDENRGLYGYTFGSGTRLTVV.

The CDR3 DNA sequence: TGTGCCAGCTTGGTGGCTGAAAAACTGTTTTTT. Protein: CASLVAEKLFF. The chain uses TRBV25-1 and TRBJ1-4; D unresolved. Germline V CDR1 and CDR2: MGHDK, SYGVNS. The CDR3 is made up of 11 amino acids. Trimming pared 8 bases from V and 7 bases from J, leaving 8 bases between.

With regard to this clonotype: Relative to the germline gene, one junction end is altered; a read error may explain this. The CDR3: CSVEVRTNTGELFF. CDR3 in DNA: TGCAGCGTTGAAGTCAGGACGAATACCGGGGAGCTGTTTTTT. The rearrangement joins TRBV29-1 to TRBJ2-2; no reliable D call. The CDR3 spans 14 residues. From germline, CDR1 is SQVTM and CDR2 ANQGSEA.